This T cell receptor beta chain emerged from a study of response to subunit inactivated influenza vaccine. Broader study findings: Authors suggested each seasonal influenza vaccination recruits few new T cells.

This clonotype turned up a few times. The antigen is not known. There are 15 residues in the CDR3. Deletions cut 2 bases from V and 3 bases from J, with 11 bases between. From the RT-PCR reads, TCRdb called clonotypes with MiXCR, one entry per CDR3 protein. This table holds more than 400,000 distinct CDR3 sequences, approximately 7.7% found once. V and J are TRBV12-3 or TRBV12-4 and TRBJ2-1, with a weak D call TRBD2 (5 bases). The sequences come from PBMCs from blood, collected around 25 months after vaccination. The receptor was derived from a man in his fifties or sixties who received an inactivated influenza vaccine. In nucleotides, the CDR3 is TGTGCCAGCAGTTTATTCGGGATCGGCTACAATGAGCAGTTCTTC. Protein sequence: CASSLFGIGYNEQFF.